This T cell receptor beta chain stems from a study of T-cell reconstitution after alpha-beta-depleted transplantation in children. This clonotype was seen many times. It was with unique molecular identifiers that the TCRbeta library was prepared. Using its own MiXCR run on the PCR reads, TCRdb lists one record per CDR3 protein. The sample consists of approximately 83,000 distinct CDR3 sequences, 12% of them appearing once. V was clipped by 3 bases and J by 7 bases; unmatched bases: 7. Per germline, CDR1 DFQATT and CDR2 SNEGSKA (reference sequence). The CDR3 covers 14 residues. The clonotype originates from a human donor who donated a stem cell graft to a child with inherited bone marrow failure. Sequenced material: PBMCs from the stem cell graft donor, taken from the stem cell graft. J is TRBJ2-3 and V is TRBV20-1; 10 bases are shared with TRBD2. CDR3: CSASTLAGAYTQYF. The CDR3 nucleotides read TGCAGTGCTAGTACGCTAGCGGGGGCGTATACGCAGTATTTT.